This is a list of T cell receptor beta chains from one sample in a study of cytomegalovirus exposure and HLA in healthy donors. Sequencing used immunoSEQ multiplex PCR; TCRdb keeps in-frame clones, though not all of them. Its table records 85,000 to 90,000 clones. Specimen: PBMCs. All receptors come from a man aged 45-65 years in good health and CMV-seropositive. The CDR3 runs from the conserved cysteine through the conserved F or W. D genes are given only for firm matches.

j_call | v_call | d_call | cdr3_nt | cdr3_aa
TRBJ1-5 | TRBV19 | - | TGTGCCAGTAGTATAGGCTGGCAGAGGAGCAATCAGCCCCAGCATTTT | CASSIGWQRSNQPQHF
TRBJ2-1 | TRBV5-1 | TRBD2 | TGCGCCAGCAGCTTGGTTGAGCGGGAGCCGAATGAGCAGTTCTTC | CASSLVEREPNEQFF
TRBJ2-7 | TRBV30 | - | TGTGCCTGGGCTAGGAGCAGGGTAGTCGAGCAGTACTTC | CAWARSRVVEQYF
TRBJ2-7 | TRBV10-1 | TRBD1 | TGCGCCAGCAGTGAGGAGACAGGGGCATCCTACGAGCAGTACTTC | CASSEETGASYEQYF
TRBJ1-1 | TRBV29-1 | - | TGCAGCGGTGGGGGGTGGAACACTGAAGCTTTCTTT | CSGGGWNTEAFF
TRBJ1-5 | TRBV18 | - | TGTGCCAGCTCACCGAACAGGGACAATCAGCCCCAGCATTTT | CASSPNRDNQPQHF
TRBJ1-1 | TRBV27 | - | TGTGCCAGCAGTTTAATTCGGGGGACTATGAACACTGAAGCTTTCTTT | CASSLIRGTMNTEAFF
TRBJ2-5 | TRBV5-1 | - | TGCGCCAGCAGCTCGACAGTGGGTCGGGCAACCCAGTACTTC | CASSSTVGRATQYF
TRBJ1-5 | TRBV11-3 | - | TGTGCCAGCAGCCCCCTTTTTGGCCAGCCCCAGCATTTT | CASSPLFGQPQHF
TRBJ1-1 | TRBV6-5 | - | TGTGCCAGCAGACCCCGACTATTGAACACTGAAGCTTTCTTT | CASRPRLLNTEAFF
TRBJ2-1 | TRBV29-1 | TRBD2 | TGCAGCATCCGGACTAGCGGAGCCTACAATGAGCAGTTCTTC | CSIRTSGAYNEQFF
TRBJ1-1 | TRBV6-5 | - | TGTGCCAGCAGTTACTCTGCCGCTCCTAGGACTGAAGCTTTCTTT | CASSYSAAPRTEAFF
TRBJ1-4 | TRBV7-2 | - | TGTGCCAGCAGCCTAGCAGGAGCTAATGAAAAACTGTTTTTT | CASSLAGANEKLFF
TRBJ2-2 | TRBV9 | - | TGTGCCAGCACCCGACAGGGAGGCACCGGGGAGCTGTTTTTT | CASTRQGGTGELFF
TRBJ1-5 | TRBV4-3 | TRBD1 | TGCGCCAGCAGTCGGGACAGTTATCAGCCCCAGCATTTT | CASSRDSYQPQHF
TRBJ1-1 | TRBV7-2 | TRBD1 | TGTGCCAGCAGCCCGGACAGGGAGACTGAAGCTTTCTTT | CASSPDRETEAFF
TRBJ1-5 | TRBV11-2 | TRBD1 | TGTGCCAGCAGCTTATTCGGACAGGCTGATCAGCCCCAGCATTTT | CASSLFGQADQPQHF
TRBJ1-2 | TRBV25-1 | TRBD1 | TGTGCCAGCAGTGAAACCGACAGGGCCTATGGCTACACCTTC | CASSETDRAYGYTF
TRBJ2-7 | TRBV6-5 | - | TGTGCCAGCAGTTACCACCGCGGGTACGAGCAGTACTTC | CASSYHRGYEQYF
TRBJ2-1 | TRBV11-3 | TRBD2 | TGTGCCAGCAGCGCCCGGATTCTAGCGGGACCCTCCTACAATGAGCAGTTCTTC | CASSARILAGPSYNEQFF
TRBJ2-1 | TRBV4-3 | TRBD2 | TGCGCCAGCAGCCAAGCCCTAGCGGGATCCTACAATGAGCAGTTCTTC | CASSQALAGSYNEQFF
TRBJ1-1 | TRBV6-5 | TRBD1 | TGTGCCAGCAGGGGGACAGACACTGAAGCTTTCTTT | CASRGTDTEAFF
TRBJ1-2 | TRBV5-1 | TRBD1 | TGCGCCAGCTCCGGGACAGCCCCGATCTATGGCTACACCTTC | CASSGTAPIYGYTF
TRBJ1-3 | TRBV5-4 | - | TGTGCCAGCAGCTTGGGACAGTCTGGAAACACCATATATTTT | CASSLGQSGNTIYF
TRBJ2-3 | TRBV6-4 | TRBD2 | TGTGCCAGCAGTGACAGGGCGGGAGGGAGCACAGATACGCAGTATTTT | CASSDRAGGSTDTQYF
TRBJ2-7 | TRBV6-6 | TRBD1 | TGTGCCAGCAGTCCTGGACAGGGGAAGTACGAGCAGTACTTC | CASSPGQGKYEQYF
TRBJ2-7 | TRBV19 | - | TGTGCCAGTAGTCCCCTGGGCACTTCCTACGAGCAGTACTTC | CASSPLGTSYEQYF
TRBJ2-7 | TRBV7-8 | TRBD2 | TGTGCCAGCAGCTTAGCGACTAGCGGGAGTTACGAGCAGTACTTC | CASSLATSGSYEQYF
TRBJ1-2 | TRBV5-1 | TRBD1 | TGCGCCAGCAGCTCCATGGAGCGGGCAGGGGGTCATGGCTACACCTTC | CASSSMERAGGHGYTF
TRBJ2-5 | TRBV4-1 | TRBD1 | TGCGCCAGCAGCCAAGGACAGGGTCGGAAAGAGACCCAGTACTTC | CASSQGQGRKETQYF
TRBJ2-3 | TRBV29-1 | - | TGCAGCGTCCTTAGTGGAGATACGCAGTATTTT | CSVLSGDTQYF
TRBJ1-1 | TRBV9 | - | TGTGCCAGCAGCGCCGACTCCCGGGTGTCATCAGGGGAAGCTTTCTTT | CASSADSRVSSGEAFF
TRBJ2-5 | TRBV7-9 | - | TGTGCCAGCAGCTTCGGTCCCCAAGAGACCCAGTACTTC | CASSFGPQETQYF
TRBJ2-2 | TRBV5-1 | TRBD2 | TGCGCCAGCAGCTTGAACGGGGGACTAGCTGGCACCGGGGAGCTGTTTTTT | CASSLNGGLAGTGELFF